This T cell receptor (beta chain) was found in a study of cytomegalovirus exposure and HLA in healthy donors. Study background: Earlier sequencing of 150 million to 200 million T cells yielded approximately 100 million unique TCR beta sequences. Tens of millions of unique TCRs from HLA-typed donors were held in an early release of data. Study-level findings and limits: TRBV6-2, TRBV6-3 and some other V segments were unresolvable in 87-base-pair reads. Later analysis identified several of the most significant clusters that appeared linked to common viral pathogens.

Amplification used 60 Vbeta primers and 13 Jbeta primers. Produced via immunoSEQ multiplex PCR; TCRdb's table is partial and in-frame only. The sample records approximately 140,000 clones, 65% to 85% being singletons. The CDR3 sequence is 14 residues long. Trimming took off 4 bases at V and 8 bases at J, with 15 bases between the two ends. Per the germline V gene, CDR1 is MGHRA and CDR2 is YSYEKL. With respect to this clone: Its antigen remains unidentified.

Material: PBMCs. The TCR originated in a woman between 18 and 30 years old in good health and CMV-seronegative. The chain links TRBV4-1 to TRBJ2-1; D is possibly TRBD1 (6 bases). CDR3: CASSRLRGSDEQFF. CDR3 in DNA: TGCGCCAGCAGCCGTCTAAGGGGGTCTGATGAGCAGTTCTTC.